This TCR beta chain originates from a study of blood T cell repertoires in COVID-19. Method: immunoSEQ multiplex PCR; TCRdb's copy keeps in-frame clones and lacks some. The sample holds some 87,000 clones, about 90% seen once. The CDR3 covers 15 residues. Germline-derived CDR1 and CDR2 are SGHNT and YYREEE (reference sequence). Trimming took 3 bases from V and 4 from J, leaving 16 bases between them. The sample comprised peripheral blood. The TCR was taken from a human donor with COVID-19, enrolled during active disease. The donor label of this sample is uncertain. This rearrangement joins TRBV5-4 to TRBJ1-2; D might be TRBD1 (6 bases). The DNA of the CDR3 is TGTGCCAGCAGCTCGGGTACAGGGTCGGCCTATGGCTACACCTTC. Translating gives CASSSGTGSAYGYTF.